This TCR beta chain stems from a study of T cell responses to AZD1222 COVID-19 vaccine. CDR3 size: 15 residues. Germline trimming cut 8 bases from V and 1 base from J; bases unmatched to any gene: 7. The V gene's germline CDR1 is SNHLY and CDR2 FYNNEI. Only in-frame clones appear in the TCRdb table, and some are missing; sequencing was by immunoSEQ multiplex PCR. The sample holds 90,000 or so clones, 89% seen once. This material consisted of peripheral blood, taken on day 0 of AZD1222 vaccination. The source of this sequence is an adult in good health. This chain uses TRBV2 with TRBJ2-7, with 11 bases fitting TRBD1. The DNA of the CDR3 is TGTGCCAGCGTGAGGACAGGGGGCACTTCCTACGAGCAGTACTTC. Its protein product is CASVRTGGTSYEQYF.